This T cell receptor (beta chain) was retrieved from a study of blood T cell repertoires in COVID-19. The wider study: Sources were T cells, B-cell-depleted T cells, or PBMCs; the material itself was cDNA or gDNA.

Per the study methods: For nucleated cells, counts were estimated from reference gene primer amplification. Libraries were prepared by immunoSEQ multiplex PCR; TCRdb keeps only in-frame clonotypes and omits some of them. That table gives V, J and clone size, and the DNA gave D and trimming. The sample lists 110,000 to 150,000 clones, roughly 79% occurring once. Germline V gives CDR1 MDHEN, CDR2 SYDVKM. The CDR3 sequence is 17 residues long. V was clipped by 5 bases and J by 2 bases, with 21 bases between them. The chain uses TRBV28 and TRBJ2-5, with a tentative D call TRBD1 (6 bases). The receptor was derived from a human donor in a cohort sampled during active COVID-19. The sequenced sample was peripheral blood. The CDR3 DNA follows: TGTGCCAGCAGTGCCCGACAGGCCTTCGGATATCAAGAGACCCAGTACTTC. Amino acids: CASSARQAFGYQETQYF.